This TCR beta chain was captured in a study of OX40 agonist ivuxolimab in advanced cancers. Produced via immunoSEQ multiplex PCR; TCRdb's table is partial and in-frame only. The sample shows 40,000 to 45,000 clones, about 90% of them seen only once. The V and J ends lost 5 bases and 2 bases, in that order; junction bases with no gene match: 15. Germline CDR1 is SGHVS and CDR2 is FQNEAQ. The CDR3 covers 18 residues. V is TRBV7-8 and J is TRBJ2-7, with TRBD2 identical over 10 bases. Specimen: CD4+ or CD8+ T cells sorted from blood, collected in a trial of the OX40 agonist ivuxolimab. The receptor was derived from an adult with an advanced solid tumor such as melanoma, head and neck, liver or kidney cancer. The CDR3 protein is CASSAERSPSGSTYEQYF. As DNA, the CDR3 is TGTGCCAGCAGCGCAGAACGTAGCCCTAGCGGGAGTACCTACGAGCAGTACTTC.